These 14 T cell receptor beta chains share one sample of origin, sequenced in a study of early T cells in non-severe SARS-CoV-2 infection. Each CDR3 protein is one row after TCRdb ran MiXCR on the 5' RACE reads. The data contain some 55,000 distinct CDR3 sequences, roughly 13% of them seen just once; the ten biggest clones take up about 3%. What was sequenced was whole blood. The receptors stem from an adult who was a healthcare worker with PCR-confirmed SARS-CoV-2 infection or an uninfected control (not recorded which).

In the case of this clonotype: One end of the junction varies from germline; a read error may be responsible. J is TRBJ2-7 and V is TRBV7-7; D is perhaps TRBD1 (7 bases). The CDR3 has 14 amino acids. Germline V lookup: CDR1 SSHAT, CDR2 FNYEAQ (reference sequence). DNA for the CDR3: TGTGCTAGCAGCCCGGGGGACAGCTCCTACGAGCAGTACTTC. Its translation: CASSPGDSSYEQYF.

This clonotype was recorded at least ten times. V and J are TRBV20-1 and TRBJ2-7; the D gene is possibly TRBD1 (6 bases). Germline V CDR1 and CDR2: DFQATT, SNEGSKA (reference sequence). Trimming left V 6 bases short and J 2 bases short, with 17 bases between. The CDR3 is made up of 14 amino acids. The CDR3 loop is CSAASGDETYEQYF. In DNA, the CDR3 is TGCAGTGCGGCGTCAGGGGACGAGACCTACGAGCAGTACTTC.

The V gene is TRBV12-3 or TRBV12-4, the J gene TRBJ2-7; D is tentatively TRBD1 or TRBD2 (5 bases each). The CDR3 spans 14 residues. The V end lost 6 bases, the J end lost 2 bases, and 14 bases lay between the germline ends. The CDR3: CASSGPGPTYEQYF. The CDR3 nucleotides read TGTGCCAGCAGCGGGCCGGGACCTACCTACGAGCAGTACTTC.

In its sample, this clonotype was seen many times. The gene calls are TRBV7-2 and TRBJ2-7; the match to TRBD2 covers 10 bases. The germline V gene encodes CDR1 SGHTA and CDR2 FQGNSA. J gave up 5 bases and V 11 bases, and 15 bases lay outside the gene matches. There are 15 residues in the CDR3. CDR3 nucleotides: TGTGCCTCCCAGGAGAGCGGGAGGGCCCGAAACGAGCAGTACTTC. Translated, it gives CASQESGRARNEQYF.

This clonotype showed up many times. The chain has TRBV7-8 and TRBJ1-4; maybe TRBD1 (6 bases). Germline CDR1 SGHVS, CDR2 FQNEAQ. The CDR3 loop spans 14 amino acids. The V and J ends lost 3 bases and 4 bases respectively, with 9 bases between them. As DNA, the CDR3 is TGTGCCAGCAGCTTCGGACAGATTAATGAAAAACTGTTTTTT. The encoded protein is CASSFGQINEKLFF. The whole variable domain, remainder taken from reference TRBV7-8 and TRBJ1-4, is GAGVSQSPRYKVAKRGQDVALRCDPISGHVSLFWYQQALGQGPEFLTYFQNEAQLDKSGLPSDRFFAERPEGSVSTLKIQRTQQEDSAVYLCASSFGQINEKLFFGSGTQLSVL.

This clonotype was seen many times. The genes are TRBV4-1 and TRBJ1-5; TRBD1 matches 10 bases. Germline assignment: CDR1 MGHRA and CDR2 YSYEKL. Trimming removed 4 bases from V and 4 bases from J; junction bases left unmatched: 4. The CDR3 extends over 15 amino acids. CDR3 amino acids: CASSPVGQGNQPQHF. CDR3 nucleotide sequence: TGCGCCAGCAGCCCAGTGGGACAGGGGAATCAGCCCCAGCATTTT.

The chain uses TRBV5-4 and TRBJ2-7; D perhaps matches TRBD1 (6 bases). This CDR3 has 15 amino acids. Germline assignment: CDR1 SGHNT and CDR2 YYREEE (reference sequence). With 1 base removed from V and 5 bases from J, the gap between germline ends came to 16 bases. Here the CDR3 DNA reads TGTGCCAGCAGCTTGCCCGACAGGATCCCCCACGAGCAGTACTTC. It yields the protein CASSLPDRIPHEQYF.

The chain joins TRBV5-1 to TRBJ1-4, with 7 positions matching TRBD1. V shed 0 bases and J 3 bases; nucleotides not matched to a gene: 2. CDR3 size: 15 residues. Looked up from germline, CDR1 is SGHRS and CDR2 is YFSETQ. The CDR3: CASSLEGAANEKLFF. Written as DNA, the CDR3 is TGCGCCAGCAGCTTGGAGGGGGCAGCTAATGAAAAACTGTTTTTT.

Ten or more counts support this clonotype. Written as DNA, the CDR3 is TGTGCCAGCCTACCGGGGGGCAGCTCCTACAATGAGCAGTTCTTC. It specifies CASLPGGSSYNEQFF. This sequence joins TRBV6-1 and TRBJ2-1; D may be TRBD2 (7 bases). Trimming cost V 8 bases and J 0 bases, with 14 bases left between them. Germline V gene sequence: CDR1 MNHNS, CDR2 SASEGT. This CDR3 is built from 15 residues.

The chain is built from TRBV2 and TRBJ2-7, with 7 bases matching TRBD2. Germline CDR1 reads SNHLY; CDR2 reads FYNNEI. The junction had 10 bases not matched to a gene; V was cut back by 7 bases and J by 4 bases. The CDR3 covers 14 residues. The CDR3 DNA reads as TGTGCCAGCAAGCCGGGACTACCTCCGTACGAGCAGTACTTC. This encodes CASKPGLPPYEQYF. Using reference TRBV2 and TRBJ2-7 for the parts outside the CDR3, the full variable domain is EPEVTQTPSHQVTQMGQEVILRCVPISNHLYFYWYRQILGQKVEFLVSFYNNEISEKSEIFDDQFSVERPDGSNFTLKIRSTKLEDSAMYFCASKPGLPPYEQYFGPGTRLTVT.

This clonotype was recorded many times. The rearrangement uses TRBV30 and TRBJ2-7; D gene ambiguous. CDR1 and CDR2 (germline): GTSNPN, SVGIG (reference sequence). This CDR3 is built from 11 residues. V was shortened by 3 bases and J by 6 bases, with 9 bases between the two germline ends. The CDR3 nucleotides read TGTGCCTGGAGCCGCCAGCTCGAGCAGTACTTC. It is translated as CAWSRQLEQYF.

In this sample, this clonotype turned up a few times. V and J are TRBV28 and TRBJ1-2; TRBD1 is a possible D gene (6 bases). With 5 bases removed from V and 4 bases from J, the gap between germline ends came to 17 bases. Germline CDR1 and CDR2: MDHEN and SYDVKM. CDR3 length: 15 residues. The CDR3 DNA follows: TGTGCCAGCAGTACAACTACGCTAGGGGGCTATGGCTACACCTTC. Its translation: CASSTTTLGGYGYTF.

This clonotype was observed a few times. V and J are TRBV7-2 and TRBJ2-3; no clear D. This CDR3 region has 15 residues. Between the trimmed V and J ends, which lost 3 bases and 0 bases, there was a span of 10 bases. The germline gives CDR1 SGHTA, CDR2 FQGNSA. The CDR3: CASSFRRDSTDTQYF. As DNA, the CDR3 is TGTGCCAGCAGCTTTCGTAGGGATAGCACAGATACGCAGTATTTT.

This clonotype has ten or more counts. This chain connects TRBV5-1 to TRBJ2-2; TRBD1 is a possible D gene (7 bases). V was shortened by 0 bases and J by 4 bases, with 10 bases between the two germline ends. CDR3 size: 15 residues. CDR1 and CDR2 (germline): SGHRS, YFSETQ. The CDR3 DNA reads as TGCGCCAGCAGCTTGGGACAGGGAGGCACCGGGGAGCTGTTTTTT. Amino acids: CASSLGQGGTGELFF. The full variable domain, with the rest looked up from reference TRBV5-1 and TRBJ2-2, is KAGVTQTPRYLIKTRGQQVTLSCSPISGHRSVSWYQQTPGQGLQFLFEYFSETQRNKGNFPGRFSGRQFSNSRSEMNVSTLELGDSALYLCASSLGQGGTGELFFGEGSRLTVL.